These 24 T cell receptor beta chains were sequenced from one sample in a study of cytomegalovirus exposure and HLA in healthy donors. 60 Vbeta and 13 Jbeta primers were used in PCR. Only in-frame clones appear in the TCRdb table, and some are missing; sequencing was by immunoSEQ multiplex PCR. The sample includes roughly 200,000 clones, approximately 87% of them seen just once. The sequenced sample consisted of PBMCs. The source of these receptors is a man aged 25 to 45 in good health and CMV-seronegative.

This rearrangement joins TRBV28 to TRBJ1-3; D is possibly TRBD1 (6 bases). CDR1 is MDHEN and CDR2 is SYDVKM in the germline V gene. The germline V and J ends were trimmed by 3 bases and 4 bases, with 19 bases remaining between them. This CDR3 is built from 17 residues. The CDR3 spells CASSFSAGVVLGNTIYF. In DNA, the CDR3 is TGTGCCAGCAGTTTCAGTGCAGGGGTAGTCTTAGGAAACACCATATATTTT.

The CDR3: CASGQGVETQYF. The CDR3 DNA follows: TGTGCCAGTGGACAGGGGGTAGAGACCCAGTACTTC. The chain uses TRBV2 and TRBJ2-5, with 10 bases fitting TRBD1. The CDR3 has 12 amino acids. Germline loops: CDR1 SNHLY, CDR2 FYNNEI. V was pared by 9 bases and J by 4 bases, with 2 bases of the junction left unmatched.

The rearrangement joins TRBV2 to TRBJ2-1, with D perhaps matching TRBD2 (5 bases). Trimming shortened V by 5 bases and J by 10 bases, and 9 bases separated the two germline ends. Germline V gene sequence: CDR1 SNHLY, CDR2 FYNNEI. This CDR3 contains 11 residues. DNA of the CDR3: TGTGCCAGCAGTCCCCGGGGAGAGCAGTTCTTC. Translation: CASSPRGEQFF.

In this sample, this clone turned up once. The chain carries TRBV6-1 and TRBJ1-5; D is perhaps TRBD1 (6 bases). The germline V gene has CDR1 MNHNS and CDR2 SASEGT. Deletions cut 5 bases from V and 0 bases from J, with 11 bases between. This CDR3 contains 15 residues. In nucleotides, the CDR3 is TGTGCCAGCAGTTCCGGGACACCTAGCAATCAGCCCCAGCATTTT. Translating it yields CASSSGTPSNQPQHF.

The genes are TRBV5-1 and TRBJ2-1; 7 bases line up with TRBD1. V was clipped by 3 bases and J by 4 bases; unmatched bases: 1. The length of the CDR3 is 13 residues. Germline V gene sequence: CDR1 SGHRS, CDR2 YFSETQ. CDR3 DNA: TGCGCCAGCAGCTGGGACAGTTACAATGAGCAGTTCTTC. Translation gives CASSWDSYNEQFF. The full variable domain, with the rest looked up from reference TRBV5-1 and TRBJ2-1, is KAGVTQTPRYLIKTRGQQVTLSCSPISGHRSVSWYQQTPGQGLQFLFEYFSETQRNKGNFPGRFSGRQFSNSRSEMNVSTLELGDSALYLCASSWDSYNEQFFGPGTRLTVL.

The CDR3 region is CASSVGWGQGAPLGTEAFF. Written as DNA, the CDR3 is TGTGCCAGCAGTGTCGGCTGGGGACAGGGGGCACCATTGGGCACTGAAGCTTTCTTT. J is TRBJ1-1 and V is TRBV6-1; 12 positions agree with TRBD1. The junction had 16 bases not matched to a gene; V was cut back by 4 bases and J by 4 bases. The length of the CDR3 is 19 residues. Germline assignment: CDR1 MNHNS and CDR2 SASEGT.

The chain links TRBV7-6 to TRBJ2-3, with 8 bases that match TRBD1. The V segment lost 5 bases and the J segment 3 bases; nucleotides outside the gene matches: 7. The CDR3 runs to 15 residues. The germline gives CDR1 SGHVS, CDR2 FNYEAQ. DNA of the CDR3: TGTGCCAGCAGCGGACAGGGACGTGTTACAGATACGCAGTATTTT. Its translation: CASSGQGRVTDTQYF.

The genes are TRBV5-6 and TRBJ2-3; the D gene is possibly TRBD1 (5 bases). Germline CDR1 reads SGHDT; CDR2 reads YYEEEE. CDR3 length equals 13 residues. V lost 4 bases, J lost 2 bases, and 8 bases lay in between. CDR3 nucleotides: TGTGCCAGCAGCAAGGACAACACAGATACGCAGTATTTT. Translation: CASSKDNTDTQYF.

V and J are TRBV11-2 and TRBJ2-5, with 8 bases that match TRBD2. V gave up 5 bases and J gave up 2 bases; unmatched junction bases: 7. Looked up from germline, CDR1 is SGHAT and CDR2 is FQNNGV. The CDR3 spans 15 residues. The CDR3 bases are TGTGCCAGCAGCGCTACCGGGACTAGACAAGAGACCCAGTACTTC. As protein: CASSATGTRQETQYF.

CDR3 loop: CASSRQGRDDYGYTF. Written as DNA, the CDR3 is TGCGCCAGCAGCCGCCAAGGCAGGGATGACTATGGCTACACCTTC. V and J are TRBV4-3 and TRBJ1-2; D possibly corresponds to TRBD1 (5 bases). The CDR3 consists of 15 residues. The V and J ends lost 4 bases and 3 bases respectively, with 15 bases between them. Germline V lookup: CDR1 LGHNA, CDR2 YSLEER.

The chain recombines TRBV19 with TRBJ2-7, with D tentatively TRBD2 (6 bases). This CDR3 is 11 amino acids long. Germline V lookup: CDR1 LNHDA, CDR2 SQIVND (reference sequence). The V end was cut by 11 bases, the J end by 2 bases, with 10 bases between. CDR3 sequence: CASGDPYEQYF. The CDR3 DNA reads TGTGCCTCGGGGGACCCCTACGAGCAGTACTTC.

Only one count was recorded for this clone. The chain carries TRBV18 and TRBJ2-1, with TRBD2 matching over 8 bases. Germline-derived CDR1 and CDR2 are KGHSH and LQKENI. The CDR3 is made up of 16 amino acids. V shed 3 bases and J 7 bases; nucleotides not matched to a gene: 11. CDR3 loop: CASSPSGRANRNEQFF. CDR3 DNA sequence: TGTGCCAGCTCACCTTCCGGGAGGGCCAACAGGAATGAGCAGTTCTTC.

The chain recombines TRBV7-9 with TRBJ2-2; D might be TRBD2 (6 bases). CDR1 is SEHNR and CDR2 is FQNEAQ in the germline V gene (reference sequence). The V end was cut by 7 bases, the J end by 3 bases, with 18 bases between. The CDR3 is made up of 16 amino acids. Written as DNA, the CDR3 is TGTGCCAGCATGGGCGTCGGGGGAATTGACACCGGGGAGCTGTTTTTT. It codes for CASMGVGGIDTGELFF.

This chain joins TRBV6-1 and TRBJ1-1; D remains ambiguous. CDR3 length: 15 residues. Germline lookup yields CDR1 MNHNS and CDR2 SASEGT. The ends were cut back, 5 bases at V and 1 base at J, with 14 bases in the middle. CDR3 amino acids: CASSSNRNRNTEAFF. DNA for the CDR3: TGTGCCAGCAGTTCCAACAGAAACAGGAACACTGAAGCTTTCTTT.

This chain joins TRBV4-1 and TRBJ2-4; 15 nucleotides align to TRBD2. The V and J ends lost 4 bases and 5 bases, in that order; junction bases with no gene match: 6. The CDR3 extends over 17 amino acids. Germline loops: CDR1 MGHRA, CDR2 YSYEKL. CDR3 sequence: CASSPGLAGGYQNIQYF. The CDR3, as DNA: TGCGCCAGCAGCCCTGGACTAGCGGGAGGGTACCAAAACATTCAGTACTTC.

The chain combines TRBV5-1 with TRBJ2-6; 11 nucleotides align to TRBD1. The germline V gene has CDR1 SGHRS and CDR2 YFSETQ. J was trimmed by 1 base and V by 4 bases; bases with no gene match: 4. This CDR3 is 17 amino acids long. CDR3 sequence reads: CASSTGQGASGANVLTF. In DNA form, the CDR3 reads TGCGCCAGCAGCACCGGACAGGGGGCATCTGGGGCCAACGTCCTGACTTTC.

This chain uses TRBV27 with TRBJ1-5; 7 bases align to TRBD1. V was pared by 6 bases and J by 1 base, with 9 bases of the junction left unmatched. The CDR3 is 16 residues long. CDR1 is MNHEY and CDR2 is SMNVEV in the germline V gene (reference sequence). CDR3 sequence (DNA): TGTGCCAGCAGATATCAGGGGGTCGGAAGCAATCAGCCCCAGCATTTT. Protein product: CASRYQGVGSNQPQHF.

The rearrangement joins TRBV7-6 to TRBJ2-1; D is perhaps TRBD2 (6 bases). The V end lost 8 bases, the J end lost 0 bases, and 23 bases lay between the germline ends. CDR1 and CDR2 (germline): SGHVS, FNYEAQ. This CDR3 spans 18 amino acids. CDR3 in amino acids: CASDMATSQESSYNEQFF. The CDR3 coding sequence is TGTGCCAGCGATATGGCTACTAGCCAGGAAAGCTCCTACAATGAGCAGTTCTTC.

Details on this clone: Other nucleotide sequences in the sample specify the same CDR3. The V call is TRBV4-1, the J call TRBJ2-5; D might be TRBD1 (8 bases). Trimming left V 5 bases short and J 5 bases short, with 21 bases between. The germline V gene has CDR1 MGHRA and CDR2 YSYEKL. CDR3 length: 16 residues. The CDR3 nucleotides are TGCGCCAGCAGCAAACTAGCGCAGGGGGCGGGGGAGACCCAGTACTTC. Encoded protein: CASSKLAQGAGETQYF.

The chain employs TRBV20-1 and TRBJ2-5; 7 nucleotides match TRBD2. The CDR3 has 11 amino acids. Germline CDR1 is DFQATT and CDR2 is SNEGSKA (reference sequence). Losses at the gene ends were 8 bases for V and 4 bases for J; bases not matched to a gene: 4. CDR3 bases: TGCAGTAGAGGGACTACAGAGACCCAGTACTTC. Protein: CSRGTTETQYF.

V and J are TRBV7-2 and TRBJ1-1, with a tentative D call TRBD1 (5 bases). V shed 2 bases and J shed 5 bases, with 18 bases lying between them. There are 16 residues in the CDR3. Germline CDR1 reads SGHTA; CDR2 reads FQGNSA. The CDR3 loop is CASSLFTGPMRTEAFF. The CDR3 DNA is TGTGCCAGCAGCTTATTCACAGGCCCTATGAGGACTGAAGCTTTCTTT.

The chain carries TRBV15 and TRBJ1-1; TRBD1 matches at 10 bases. With 2 bases clipped from V and 3 bases from J, the junction kept 15 bases outside the gene matches. Germline V gene data show CDR1 as LNHNV and CDR2 as YYDKDF (reference sequence). The CDR3 has 19 amino acids. CDR3 sequence (DNA): TGTGCCACCAGCAGACCTTTGCAGGACAGGGGGAGGAGGGACACTGAAGCTTTCTTT. Its translation: CATSRPLQDRGRRDTEAFF.

This clone was detected once. The rearrangement links TRBV9 to TRBJ1-4, with 8 bases fitting TRBD1. V lost 3 bases to trimming and J lost 0 bases; unmatched junction nucleotides: 1. The CDR3 has 15 amino acids. Germline loops: CDR1 SGDLS, CDR2 YYNGEE. CDR3 in amino acids: CASSAGGPTNEKLFF. In DNA form, the CDR3 reads TGTGCCAGCAGCGCAGGGGGCCCAACTAATGAAAAACTGTTTTTT.

The V call is TRBV28, the J call TRBJ2-7; the match to TRBD2 covers 11 bases. The J segment lost 5 bases and the V segment lost 6 bases, leaving 6 bases of the junction unmatched. CDR3 length: 14 residues. In germline, CDR1 is MDHEN, CDR2 SYDVKM. This CDR3 reads CASRLAGVNDEQYF. CDR3 bases: TGTGCCAGCAGACTAGCGGGAGTGAACGACGAGCAGTACTTC.